The 4 T cell receptor beta chains below all came from one sample that was sequenced in a study of shared T cell receptors in the human thymus. Clones were read by immunoSEQ multiplex PCR, and TCRdb kept only the in-frame ones, dropping some. Of hundreds of thousands of clones listed, about 89% are singletons. These data were also reused for a study on human thymus T cells.

Specimen: thymocytes. These receptors all come from a boy younger than two with a congenital heart defect.

V is TRBV27 and J is TRBJ2-1; D ambiguous. CDR3 length: 14 residues. Germline lookup yields CDR1 MNHEY and CDR2 SMNVEV (reference sequence). V lost 6 bases to trimming and J lost 4 bases, with 13 bases between them. The CDR3, as DNA: TGTGCCAGCAGCTGGCTAGACCATTACAATGAGCAGTTCTTC. Protein: CASSWLDHYNEQFF.

The chain joins TRBV6-6 to TRBJ2-5, with 7 bases lining up with TRBD2. Germline trimming cut 1 base from V and 4 bases from J; bases unmatched to any gene: 9. This CDR3 has 16 residues. Germline assignment: CDR1 MNHNY and CDR2 SVGAGI (reference sequence). The CDR3 sequence: CASSYWLGGGTETQYF. For the CDR3, the DNA is TGTGCCAGCAGTTACTGGTTGGGGGGGGGAACAGAGACCCAGTACTTC.

The chain uses TRBV15 and TRBJ2-3; tentatively, D is TRBD2 (6 bases). Germline values: CDR1 LNHNV, CDR2 YYDKDF (reference sequence). V was shortened by 4 bases and J by 1 base, with 12 bases between the two germline ends. CDR3 length: 15 amino acids. For the CDR3, the DNA is TGTGCCACCAGCAAAAAGGCTAGCGGCACAGATACGCAGTATTTT. This gives the protein CATSKKASGTDTQYF. The variable domain in full, completed from reference TRBV15 and TRBJ2-3, reads DAMVIQNPRYQVTQFGKPVTLSCSQTLNHNVMYWYQQKSSQAPKLLFHYYDKDFNNEADTPDNFQSRRPNTSFCFLDIRSPGLGDTAMYLCATSKKASGTDTQYFGPGTRLTVL.

A single count supports this clone. This CDR3 is CASSDFSRDEKLFF. The CDR3 DNA sequence: TGTGCCAGCAGTGACTTTTCCAGGGATGAAAAACTGTTTTTT. The chain uses TRBV25-1 and TRBJ1-4; D perhaps matches TRBD1 (5 bases). Trimming cost V 3 bases and J 6 bases, with 11 bases left between them. Germline CDR1 and CDR2: MGHDK and SYGVNS. The CDR3 is 14 residues long.